The 20 T cell receptor beta chains below were found in one sample sequenced in a study of cytomegalovirus exposure and HLA in healthy donors. Use of 60 Vbeta and 13 Jbeta primers characterized the PCR. This table comes from immunoSEQ multiplex PCR, and its TCRdb copy is limited to in-frame clones, with some not included. The table includes some 45,000 clones, 70% to 80% detected once. The specimen sequenced was PBMCs. These receptors were collected from a man aged 25 to 40 in good health and CMV-seronegative.

The chain employs TRBV27 and TRBJ2-7; 8 bases match TRBD2. The CDR3 totals 14 residues. Germline assignment: CDR1 MNHEY and CDR2 SMNVEV (reference sequence). V trimming: 6 bases; J trimming: 2 bases; junction bases outside the gene matches: 6. The CDR3, as DNA: TGTGCCAGCAGAAAAACTAGCGGTCCCTACGAGCAGTACTTC. Its protein product is CASRKTSGPYEQYF.

The V and J genes are TRBV5-1 and TRBJ2-5, with D maybe TRBD1 (6 bases). This CDR3 is built from 14 residues. Trimming pared 4 bases from V and 2 bases from J, leaving 12 bases between. Germline lookup yields CDR1 SGHRS and CDR2 YFSETQ. CDR3 nucleotides: TGCGCCAGCAGCGTCGGGACACTACAAGAGACCCAGTACTTC. Protein: CASSVGTLQETQYF.

This clone was counted between two and nine times. Because the CDR3 is missing its conserved closing phenylalanine or tryptophan, this is likely a read error. The chain joins TRBV2 to TRBJ2-7; D is possibly TRBD1 (5 bases). V was pared by 1 base and J by 10 bases, with 17 bases between. The CDR3 contains 14 residues. Germline lookup yields CDR1 SNHLY and CDR2 FYNNEI. The CDR3 reads CASSEDTPQVDQYC. DNA of the CDR3: TGTGCCAGCAGTGAAGACACCCCACAGGTAGACCAGTACTGC.

This sequence joins TRBV7-2 and TRBJ2-7; weak D call: TRBD1 (5 bases). CDR1 SGHTA and CDR2 FQGNSA come from the germline V gene. The CDR3 has 14 amino acids. Trimming took 2 bases from V and 0 from J, leaving 8 bases between them. The CDR3 nucleotides are TGTGCCAGCAGCTTAAGGGGTGGCTCCTACGAGCAGTACTTC. Its translation is CASSLRGGSYEQYF. The whole variable domain, remainder taken from reference TRBV7-2 and TRBJ2-7, is GAGVSQSPSNKVTEKGKDVELRCDPISGHTALYWYRQSLGQGLEFLIYFQGNSAPDKSGLPSDRFSAERTGGSVSTLTIQRTQQEDSAVYLCASSLRGGSYEQYFGPGTRLTVT.

This sequence joins TRBV29-1 and TRBJ1-1, with D perhaps matching TRBD1 (5 bases). The V gene lost 0 bases and the J gene lost 4 bases, with 12 bases spanning the gap. Germline CDR1 reads SQVTM; CDR2 reads ANQGSEA. The CDR3 consists of 14 residues. CDR3 nucleotides: TGCAGCGTTGAAGATCGGGGGGGAAGCACTGAAGCTTTCTTT. As protein: CSVEDRGGSTEAFF.

This chain uses TRBV5-1 with TRBJ1-3; 7 bases are a match to TRBD1. J gave up 4 bases and V 3 bases, and 4 bases lay outside the gene matches. The CDR3 consists of 14 residues. Per the germline V gene, CDR1 is SGHRS and CDR2 is YFSETQ. CDR3 coding DNA: TGCGCCAGCAGCTCGGGGACAGCGGGAAACACCATATATTTT. Its translation: CASSSGTAGNTIYF.

This chain connects TRBV5-6 to TRBJ2-7, with no clear D. Trimming cost V 0 bases and J 2 bases, with 6 bases left between them. From germline, CDR1 is SGHDT and CDR2 YYEEEE. This CDR3 region has 13 residues. The CDR3 reads CASSLVSTYEQYF. In DNA, the CDR3 is TGTGCCAGCAGCTTGGTGAGCACCTACGAGCAGTACTTC. Full variable domain (rest looked up from reference TRBV5-6 and TRBJ2-7): DAGVTQSPTHLIKTRGQQVTLRCSPKSGHDTVSWYQQALGQGPQFIFQYYEEEERQRGNFPDRFSGHQFPNYSSELNVNALLLGDSALYLCASSLVSTYEQYFGPGTRLTVT.

This clone has a single count. The rearrangement uses TRBV4-1 and TRBJ2-5, with 11 bases that match TRBD1. The DNA end favors TRBJ2-7, so the J call may be wrong. Germline V gene data show CDR1 as MGHRA and CDR2 as YSYEKL. The CDR3 spans 13 residues. The CDR3 region is CASGTGGAYEQYF. CDR3 DNA: TGCGCCAGCGGGACAGGGGGGGCTTACGAGCAGTACTTC.

The rearrangement joins TRBV5-6 to TRBJ2-2, with 10 bases lining up with TRBD1. CDR1 is SGHDT, CDR2 YYEEEE, per germline. V gave up 7 bases and J gave up 4 bases; unmatched junction bases: 10. The CDR3 consists of 16 residues. As DNA, the CDR3 is TGTGCCAGCGGCTACGGGACAGGGGCGGTCACCGGGGAGCTGTTTTTT. Protein sequence: CASGYGTGAVTGELFF.

The chain links TRBV27 to TRBJ2-1, with TRBD2 matching 10 bases. Germline loops: CDR1 MNHEY, CDR2 SMNVEV (reference sequence). V gave up 6 bases and J gave up 4 bases; unmatched junction bases: 6. The CDR3 has 15 residues. The CDR3, as DNA: TGTGCCAGCAGCCTACTAGCGGGGTATTACAATGAGCAGTTCTTC. Translation: CASSLLAGYYNEQFF.

The chain employs TRBV5-1 and TRBJ2-5, with 11 bases matching TRBD1. With V trimmed by 8 bases and J by 2 bases, 2 bases remained unmatched. The CDR3 extends over 13 amino acids. The germline V gene encodes CDR1 SGHRS and CDR2 YFSETQ. CDR3 protein: CASGTGGQETQYF. The CDR3 nucleotides are TGCGCCAGTGGGACAGGGGGACAAGAGACCCAGTACTTC.

The chain joins TRBV27 to TRBJ1-2; 10 positions match TRBD1. With 2 bases clipped from V and 5 bases from J, the junction kept 8 bases outside the gene matches. The V gene's germline CDR1 is MNHEY and CDR2 SMNVEV (reference sequence). This CDR3 region has 16 residues. CDR3 coding DNA: TGTGCCAGCAGTTTAAGCTGGGACAGGGGTCTTTATGGCTACACCTTC. Translating gives CASSLSWDRGLYGYTF.

The rearrangement links TRBV27 to TRBJ2-7; maybe TRBD1 (6 bases). The CDR3 has 13 residues. The germline V gene encodes CDR1 MNHEY and CDR2 SMNVEV (reference sequence). V lost 6 bases to trimming and J lost 2 bases, with 11 bases between them. Written as DNA, the CDR3 is TGTGCCAGCAGCCAGGGGATTGCCTACGAGCAGTACTTC. Its protein is CASSQGIAYEQYF.

The chain carries TRBV7-8 and TRBJ2-7; the match to TRBD2 covers 15 bases. This CDR3 is 16 amino acids long. Germline-derived CDR1 and CDR2 are SGHVS and FQNEAQ. The V gene end was trimmed by 5 bases and the J gene end by 6 bases; junction bases not matched to a gene: 8. This chain's CDR3 is CASSPIRTSGRGEQYF. CDR3 in DNA: TGTGCCAGCAGCCCTATCCGGACTAGCGGGAGGGGCGAGCAGTACTTC. The entire variable domain, with the rest obtained from reference TRBV7-8 and TRBJ2-7, is as follows: GAGVSQSPRYKVAKRGQDVALRCDPISGHVSLFWYQQALGQGPEFLTYFQNEAQLDKSGLPSDRFFAERPEGSVSTLKIQRTQQEDSAVYLCASSPIRTSGRGEQYFGPGTRLTVT.

The chain employs TRBV2 and TRBJ1-1; 9 bases align to TRBD1. With 6 bases clipped from V and 1 base from J, the junction kept 6 bases outside the gene matches. CDR1 and CDR2 (germline): SNHLY, FYNNEI. This CDR3 comprises 15 residues. CDR3 sequence: CASSGTGLGNTEAFF. As DNA, the CDR3 is TGTGCCAGCAGCGGGACAGGGCTAGGGAACACTGAAGCTTTCTTT.

The rearrangement joins TRBV6-1 to TRBJ1-3; no firm D call. The CDR3 is 13 residues long. Germline V gene sequence: CDR1 MNHNS, CDR2 SASEGT. Trimming cost V 6 bases and J 0 bases, with 6 bases left between them. The CDR3 loop is CASSLYSGNTIYF. The CDR3 DNA sequence: TGTGCCAGCAGCCTATACTCTGGAAACACCATATATTTT.

The V call is TRBV10-3, the J call TRBJ2-1; no reliable D call. CDR3 length: 13 residues. Germline V gene lookup returns CDR1 ENHRY and CDR2 SYGVKD. V was shortened by 2 bases and J by 5 bases, with 7 bases between the two germline ends. The CDR3 here is CAISEDTNNEQFF. CDR3 nucleotides: TGTGCCATCAGTGAGGACACGAACAATGAGCAGTTCTTC.

The chain has TRBV5-1 and TRBJ2-7; the match to TRBD2 covers 8 bases. V lost 2 bases and J lost 3; bases outside the gene matches: 13. CDR3 size: 17 residues. Germline V lookup: CDR1 SGHRS, CDR2 YFSETQ. Written as DNA, the CDR3 is TGCGCCAGCAGCTTTTCGGCTAGCGGGTCTCCTAGCTACGAGCAGTACTTC. Residues: CASSFSASGSPSYEQYF.

The rearrangement uses TRBV6-1 and TRBJ2-5; 7 bases align to TRBD2. The germline V gene encodes CDR1 MNHNS and CDR2 SASEGT. Trimming cost V 3 bases and J 11 bases; bases outside gene matches: 9. This CDR3 comprises 13 residues. The CDR3 protein is CASSEGYGGRQYF. CDR3 DNA sequence: TGTGCCAGCAGTGAGGGGTATGGCGGGAGACAGTACTTC.

This clone has a handful of counts. V usage is TRBV5-4 and J usage is TRBJ2-5; 9 nucleotides line up with TRBD1. V dropped 4 bases and J dropped 5; count of bases not matched to a gene: 3. CDR1 is SGHNT, CDR2 YYREEE, per germline (reference sequence). The length of the CDR3 is 13 residues. In DNA, the CDR3 is TGTGCCAGCAGCCTACAGGGGGCTGAGACCCAGTACTTC. Its protein product is CASSLQGAETQYF.